This TCR beta chain appears in the sequencing data of a study of blood T cell repertoires in COVID-19. Repertoires were generated with immunoSEQ multiplex PCR, while TCRdb's copy carries only in-frame clones and drops some. The sample shows roughly 140,000 clones, around nine tenths of them seen only once. The V and J ends lost 4 bases and 0 bases respectively, with 14 bases between them. CDR1 and CDR2 from the germline V gene are SGHNT and YYREEE (reference sequence). The CDR3 has 16 amino acids. This receptor was obtained from a human donor in a cohort sampled during active COVID-19. This chain joins TRBV5-4 and TRBJ2-1; tentatively, D is TRBD2 (5 bases). Sequencing was carried out using peripheral blood. In nucleotides, the CDR3 is TGTGCCAGCAGCGCGTCGAAAGGGAGCTCCTACAATGAGCAGTTCTTC. Translated: CASSASKGSSYNEQFF.